This T cell receptor beta chain was sequenced for a study of response to subunit inactivated influenza vaccine. This clonotype was seen ten or more times. Its antigen is undetermined. This CDR3 contains 15 residues. V lost 3 bases and J lost 1; bases outside the gene matches: 3. Germline CDR1 reads SGDLS; CDR2 reads YYNGEE. Each CDR3 protein is one row after TCRdb ran MiXCR on the RT-PCR reads. The profile shows 550,000 to 800,000 distinct CDR3 sequences, roughly 13% of them singletons. The study, taken as a whole, reports: That few new T cells are recruited by each seasonal influenza vaccination was the authors' suggestion.

V gene TRBV9 combines with J gene TRBJ2-2; the match to TRBD1 covers 7 bases. Here the sequenced sample was PBMCs from blood, taken approximately 15 days before vaccination. The TCR was taken from a man aged 50-60 years who received an inactivated influenza vaccine. The CDR3 bases are TGTGCCAGCAGCGCAGGGACAGAGAACACCGGGGAGCTGTTTTTT. It encodes CASSAGTENTGELFF.